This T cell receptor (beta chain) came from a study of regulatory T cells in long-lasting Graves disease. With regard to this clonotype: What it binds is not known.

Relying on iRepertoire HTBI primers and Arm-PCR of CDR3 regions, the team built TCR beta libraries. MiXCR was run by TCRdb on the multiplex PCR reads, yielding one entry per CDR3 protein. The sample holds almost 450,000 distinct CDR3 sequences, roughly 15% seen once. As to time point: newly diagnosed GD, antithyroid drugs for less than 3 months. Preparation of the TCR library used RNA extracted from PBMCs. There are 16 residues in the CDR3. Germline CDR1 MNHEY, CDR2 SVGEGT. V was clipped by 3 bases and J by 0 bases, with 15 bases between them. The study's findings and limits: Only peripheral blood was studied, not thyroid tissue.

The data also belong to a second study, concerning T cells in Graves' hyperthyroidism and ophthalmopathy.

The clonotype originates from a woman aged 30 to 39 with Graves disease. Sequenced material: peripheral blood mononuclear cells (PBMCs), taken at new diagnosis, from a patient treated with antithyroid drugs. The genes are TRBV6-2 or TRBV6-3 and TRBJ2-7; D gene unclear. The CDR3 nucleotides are TGTGCCAGCAGTTATTCGCCAGGAACAAGCTCCTACGAGCAGTACTTC. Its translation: CASSYSPGTSSYEQYF.